This T cell receptor (beta chain) was recorded in a study of shared clonotypes between healthy human individuals. In the study overall: Per donor, CD8 memory used one plate, CD8 naive used two, CD4 memory used three and CD4 naive used three.

Using immunoSEQ multiplex PCR, the repertoire was profiled, and TCRdb retains in-frame clones only, with some absent. The data show around 1,100,000 clones, roughly 77% seen once. Healthy HIV-negative adults without recent acute infections or vaccinations served as donors. V trimming: 7 bases; J trimming: 5 bases; junction bases outside the gene matches: 12. Germline V gene lookup returns CDR1 MDHEN and CDR2 SYDVKM. The CDR3 sequence is 16 residues long. The rearrangement links TRBV28 to TRBJ2-5; 11 bases match TRBD2. This sequence was found in a man between 18 and 35 years old in good health. Some clones in this sample may be carry-over from other donors' samples. Sequencing was performed on memory CD4+ T cells from PBMCs. Subset denoted: CD45RA-negative fraction. The DNA for the CDR3 is TGTGCCAGCAAAATTAGCGGGAGGGCCCAGAGGGAGACCCAGTACTTC. It specifies CASKISGRAQRETQYF.